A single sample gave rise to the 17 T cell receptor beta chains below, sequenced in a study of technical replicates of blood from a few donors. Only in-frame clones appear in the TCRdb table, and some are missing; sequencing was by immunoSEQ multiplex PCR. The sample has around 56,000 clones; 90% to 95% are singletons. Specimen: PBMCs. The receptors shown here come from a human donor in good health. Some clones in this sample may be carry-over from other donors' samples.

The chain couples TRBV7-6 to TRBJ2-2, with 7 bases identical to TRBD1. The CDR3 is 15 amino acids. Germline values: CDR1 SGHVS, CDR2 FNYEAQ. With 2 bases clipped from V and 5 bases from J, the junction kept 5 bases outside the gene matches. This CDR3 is CASSLRQGLTGELFF. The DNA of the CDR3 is TGTGCCAGCAGCTTACGACAGGGATTAACCGGGGAGCTGTTTTTT.

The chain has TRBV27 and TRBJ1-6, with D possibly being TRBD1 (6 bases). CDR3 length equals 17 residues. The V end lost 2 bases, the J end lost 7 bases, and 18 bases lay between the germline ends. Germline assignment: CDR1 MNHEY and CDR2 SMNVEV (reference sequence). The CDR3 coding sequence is TGTGCCAGCAGTTTAAGGGGCCCCTCAGGGGACAATTCACCCCTCCACTTT. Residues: CASSLRGPSGDNSPLHF.

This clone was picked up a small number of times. The CDR3 loop is CASGFPSGDNEQFF. The CDR3 DNA sequence: TGTGCTAGTGGTTTTCCTAGCGGCGACAATGAGCAGTTCTTC. The chain has TRBV12-5 and TRBJ2-1; 7 bases match TRBD2. The germline V gene encodes CDR1 LGHNT and CDR2 FRNRAP. V dropped 3 bases and J dropped 5; count of bases not matched to a gene: 4. The length of the CDR3 is 14 residues.

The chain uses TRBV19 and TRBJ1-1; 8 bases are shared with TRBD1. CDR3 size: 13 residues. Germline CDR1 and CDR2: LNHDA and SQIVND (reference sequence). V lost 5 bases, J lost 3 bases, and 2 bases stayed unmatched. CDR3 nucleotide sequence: TGTGCCAGTAGTCAGGGGGCGTACACTGAAGCTTTCTTT. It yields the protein CASSQGAYTEAFF.

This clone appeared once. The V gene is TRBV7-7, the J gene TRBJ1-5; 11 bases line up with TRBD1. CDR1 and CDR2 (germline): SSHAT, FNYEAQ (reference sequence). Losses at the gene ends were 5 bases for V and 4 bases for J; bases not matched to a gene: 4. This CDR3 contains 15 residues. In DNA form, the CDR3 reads TGTGCCAGCAGCACCCGGGACAGGGGGAATCAGCCCCAGCATTTT. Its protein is CASSTRDRGNQPQHF.

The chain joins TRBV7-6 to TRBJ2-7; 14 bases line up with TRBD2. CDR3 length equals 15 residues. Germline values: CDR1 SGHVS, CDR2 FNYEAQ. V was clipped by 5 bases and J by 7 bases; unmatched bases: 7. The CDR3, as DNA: TGTGCCAGCAGCATGGGACTAGCGGGAGTACGAGAGCAGTACTTC. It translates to CASSMGLAGVREQYF.

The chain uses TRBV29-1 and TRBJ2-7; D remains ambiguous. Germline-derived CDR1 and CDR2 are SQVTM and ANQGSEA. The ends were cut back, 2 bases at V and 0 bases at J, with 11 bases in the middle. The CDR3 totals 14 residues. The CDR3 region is CSVEIGTNSYEQYF. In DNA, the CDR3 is TGCAGCGTTGAAATTGGCACTAACTCCTACGAGCAGTACTTC.

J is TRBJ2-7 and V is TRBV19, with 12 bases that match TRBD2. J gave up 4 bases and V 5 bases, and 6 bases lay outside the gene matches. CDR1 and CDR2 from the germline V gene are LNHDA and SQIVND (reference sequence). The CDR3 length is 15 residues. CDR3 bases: TGTGCCAGTAGTCCGACTAGCGGGAGTTCGTACGAGCAGTACTTC. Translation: CASSPTSGSSYEQYF.

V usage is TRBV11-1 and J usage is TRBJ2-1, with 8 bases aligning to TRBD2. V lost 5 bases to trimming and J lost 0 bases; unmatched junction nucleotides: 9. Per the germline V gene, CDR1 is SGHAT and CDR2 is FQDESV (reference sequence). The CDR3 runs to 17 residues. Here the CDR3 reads CASSLKSGTSSYNEQFF. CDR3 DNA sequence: TGTGCCAGCAGCCTAAAGTCCGGGACTAGCTCCTACAATGAGCAGTTCTTC. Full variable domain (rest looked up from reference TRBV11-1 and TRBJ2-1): EAEVAQSPRYKITEKSQAVAFWCDPISGHATLYWYRQILGQGPELLVQFQDESVVDDSQLPKDRFSAERLKGVDSTLKIQPAELGDSAMYLCASSLKSGTSSYNEQFFGPGTRLTVL.

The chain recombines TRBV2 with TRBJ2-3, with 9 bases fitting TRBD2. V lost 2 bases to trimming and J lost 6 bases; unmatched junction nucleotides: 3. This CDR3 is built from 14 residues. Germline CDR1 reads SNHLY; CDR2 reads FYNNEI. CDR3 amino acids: CASSESLAGDTQYF. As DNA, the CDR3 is TGTGCCAGCAGTGAATCTCTAGCGGGGGATACGCAGTATTTT.

The CDR3 DNA sequence: TGCGCCAGCAGCCAGGGGGTAGCGGGAGGGCCGGAGACCCAGTACTTC. Translation gives CASSQGVAGGPETQYF. The chain carries TRBV4-3 and TRBJ2-5; 11 bases line up with TRBD2. CDR1 and CDR2 (germline): LGHNA, YSLEER. V shed 3 bases and J 5 bases; nucleotides not matched to a gene: 8. CDR3 length equals 16 residues.

The CDR3 spells CASTPTGGDETQYF. CDR3 DNA sequence: TGTGCCAGCACCCCGACAGGGGGTGACGAGACCCAGTACTTC. The genes are TRBV21-1 and TRBJ2-5; TRBD1 is the table's D call, not checked against the DNA. TRBV21-1 is a pseudogene segment. CDR3 length: 14 amino acids.

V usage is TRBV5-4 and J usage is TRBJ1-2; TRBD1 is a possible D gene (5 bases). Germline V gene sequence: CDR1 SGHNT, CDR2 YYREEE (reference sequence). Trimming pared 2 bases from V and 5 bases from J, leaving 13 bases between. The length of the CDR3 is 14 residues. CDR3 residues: CASSFGQVSYGYTF. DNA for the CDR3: TGTGCCAGCAGCTTTGGACAAGTCTCATATGGCTACACCTTC.

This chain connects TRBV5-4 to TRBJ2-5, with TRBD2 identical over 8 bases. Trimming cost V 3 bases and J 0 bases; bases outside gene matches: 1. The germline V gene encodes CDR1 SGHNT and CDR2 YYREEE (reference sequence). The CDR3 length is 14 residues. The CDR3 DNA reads TGTGCCAGCAGCTCGGGACTAGACCAAGAGACCCAGTACTTC. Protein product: CASSSGLDQETQYF.

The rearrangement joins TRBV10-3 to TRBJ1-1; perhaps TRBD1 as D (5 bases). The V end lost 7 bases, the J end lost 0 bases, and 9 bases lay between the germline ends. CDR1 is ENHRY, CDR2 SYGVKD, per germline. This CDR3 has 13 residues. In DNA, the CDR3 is TGTGCCATCAATAGACAGATGAACACTGAAGCTTTCTTT. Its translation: CAINRQMNTEAFF.

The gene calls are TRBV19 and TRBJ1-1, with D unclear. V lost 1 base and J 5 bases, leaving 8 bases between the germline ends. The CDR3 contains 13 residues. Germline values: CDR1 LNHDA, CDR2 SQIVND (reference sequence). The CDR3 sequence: CASSIGLSTEAFF. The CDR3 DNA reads TGTGCCAGTAGTATAGGTCTCAGTACTGAAGCTTTCTTT.

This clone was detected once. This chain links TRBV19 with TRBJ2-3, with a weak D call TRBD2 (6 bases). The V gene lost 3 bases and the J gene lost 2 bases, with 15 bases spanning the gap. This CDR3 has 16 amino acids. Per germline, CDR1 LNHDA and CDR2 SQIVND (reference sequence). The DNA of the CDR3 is TGTGCCAGTAGTATTAGTTTGGGACTTCTCACAGATACGCAGTATTTT. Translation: CASSISLGLLTDTQYF. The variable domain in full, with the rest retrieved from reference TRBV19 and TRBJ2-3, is DGGITQSPKYLFRKEGQNVTLSCEQNLNHDAMYWYRQDPGQGLRLIYYSQIVNDFQKGDIAEGYSVSREKKESFPLTVTSAQKNPTAFYLCASSISLGLLTDTQYFGPGTRLTVL.